One sample yielded the 5 T cell receptor beta chains listed below, sequenced in a study of blood T cell repertoires in COVID-19. Produced via immunoSEQ multiplex PCR; TCRdb's table is partial and in-frame only. In the table there are approximately 30,000 clones, approximately 76% of which are singletons. Specimen: peripheral blood. These receptor sequences come from a man between 65 and 80 years old with acute or convalescent COVID-19.

The rearrangement uses TRBV19 and TRBJ2-1; 10 bases are shared with TRBD1. This CDR3 is 15 amino acids long. V dropped 3 bases and J dropped 3; count of bases not matched to a gene: 2. From germline, CDR1 is LNHDA and CDR2 SQIVND (reference sequence). CDR3 protein: CASSMGTGDYNEQFF. In DNA form, the CDR3 reads TGTGCCAGTAGTATGGGGACAGGGGACTACAATGAGCAGTTCTTC.

The rearrangement uses TRBV5-1 and TRBJ2-3, with 7 bases matching TRBD2. V lost 3 bases and J lost 2; bases outside the gene matches: 6. This CDR3 is 15 amino acids long. Germline lookup yields CDR1 SGHRS and CDR2 YFSETQ. The CDR3 spells CASSWALADTDTQYF. DNA for the CDR3: TGCGCCAGCAGCTGGGCCCTAGCGGACACAGATACGCAGTATTTT. Full variable domain (remainder filled in from reference TRBV5-1 and TRBJ2-3): KAGVTQTPRYLIKTRGQQVTLSCSPISGHRSVSWYQQTPGQGLQFLFEYFSETQRNKGNFPGRFSGRQFSNSRSEMNVSTLELGDSALYLCASSWALADTDTQYFGPGTRLTVL.

The CDR3: CSASHSIHNEQFF. CDR3 sequence (DNA): TGCAGTGCTAGTCACAGCATTCATAATGAGCAGTTCTTC. This chain connects TRBV20-1 to TRBJ2-1, with D unclear. With 3 bases removed from V and 7 bases from J, the gap between germline ends came to 13 bases. The CDR3 loop spans 13 amino acids. Germline CDR1 is DFQATT and CDR2 is SNEGSKA (reference sequence).

This clone was found once. This rearrangement joins TRBV28 to TRBJ2-2, with 10 nucleotides matching TRBD2. The trim removed 6 bases at V and 1 base at J, leaving 2 bases unmatched. There are 15 residues in the CDR3. CDR1 is MDHEN, CDR2 SYDVKM, per germline. The CDR3 DNA sequence: TGTGCCAGCAGCGGACTAGCGGAGAACACCGGGGAGCTGTTTTTT. Translation: CASSGLAENTGELFF.

The rearrangement links TRBV28 to TRBJ2-1; perhaps TRBD2 as D (7 bases). Germline V gene lookup returns CDR1 MDHEN and CDR2 SYDVKM. The CDR3 totals 16 residues. Trimming shortened V by 5 bases and J by 0 bases, and 14 bases separated the two germline ends. CDR3 residues: CASSTPRGRSYNEQFF. CDR3 in DNA: TGTGCCAGCAGTACCCCGCGGGGGCGCTCCTACAATGAGCAGTTCTTC.